The subject of this entry is one T cell receptor (beta chain). Its target is not known. TCRdb re-called the reads with MiXCR, one entry per CDR3 protein. The table lists 300,000 to 400,000 distinct CDR3 sequences, roughly 29% of them singletons, with about 20% in the top ten. This sample is part of a study of T cell repertoires in cytomegalovirus infection. As for the study in general: Researchers turned to recently identified HLA-C-restricted CMV epitopes as well as well-studied HLA-B-restricted ones. CMV infection and matching HLA type were both indicated by public TCR beta signatures. Study findings and constraints: CMV-specific HLA-C-restricted TCR beta clonotypes dominated the ex vivo response.

The CDR3 consists of 13 residues. The germline V gene has CDR1 DFQATT and CDR2 SNEGSKA (reference sequence). The V end was cut by 5 bases, the J end by 0 bases, with 8 bases between. This chain connects TRBV20-1 to TRBJ1-5; D remains unclear. Here the sequenced sample was cultured PBMCs, taken from culture after CMV antigen stimulation. The TCR sequence derives from a human donor in good health (CMV status not recorded). Some clones in this sample may be carry-over from other donors' samples. The CDR3 region has the DNA TGCAGTGCTTGGCCGGATAGCAATCAGCCCCAGCATTTT. Protein product: CSAWPDSNQPQHF.